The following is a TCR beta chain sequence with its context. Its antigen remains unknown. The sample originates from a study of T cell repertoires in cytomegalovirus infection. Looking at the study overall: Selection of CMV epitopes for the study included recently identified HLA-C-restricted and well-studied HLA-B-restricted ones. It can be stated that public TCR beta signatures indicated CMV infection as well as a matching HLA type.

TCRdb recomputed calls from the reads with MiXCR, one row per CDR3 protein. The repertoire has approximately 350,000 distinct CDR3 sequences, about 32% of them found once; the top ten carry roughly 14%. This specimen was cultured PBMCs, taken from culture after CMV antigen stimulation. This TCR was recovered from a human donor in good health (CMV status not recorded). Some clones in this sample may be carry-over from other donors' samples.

The chain's CDR3 is CSARPPQQGGNTEAFF. Written as DNA, the CDR3 is TGCAGTGCTCGACCCCCCCAACAGGGGGGGAACACTGAAGCTTTCTTT. The rearrangement links TRBV20-1 to TRBJ1-1; 8 bases agree with TRBD1. V was clipped by 5 bases and J by 1 base; unmatched bases: 12. CDR1 DFQATT and CDR2 SNEGSKA come from the germline V gene (reference sequence). The CDR3 has 16 amino acids.